Included here is one TCR beta chain sequence, with context. It lacks a known antigen. Per-base qualities were not stored, and no clone one base away is much larger. The sample belongs to a study of blood T cell repertoires in COVID-19 (dated by TCRdb to 2019 to 2021). Background on the whole study: Samples from collaborators originated in the United States, Italy and Spain and spanned both the acute and convalescent phases of COVID-19. Where available, HLA class I and class II types were obtained from metadata supplied by the sample provider rather than from assay-based typing. The samples were drawn from the first 160 participants of the ongoing ImmuneRACE study and from under 1,500 subjects provided by 6 global collaborators. The repertoires were released in a freely available public database intended as a resource for research on the immune response to SARS-CoV-2. The material from the prospective study consisted of cDNA or gDNA derived from T cells, B-cell-depleted T cells, or PBMCs. The dataset comprised deeply sampled blood TCRbeta repertoires from subjects exposed to, actively infected with, or recovered from COVID-19. A de-identified subject ID, COVID-19 status, age in years and sex were almost always included in the sample metadata.

In the prospective study, participants were about 18 to 95 years old, resided in about two dozen geographic areas of the United States, and were enrolled through a virtual design. To assign participants to cohorts, the prospective study relied on clinical history that participants themselves reported in a screening survey and a study questionnaire. Recovered participants in ImmuneRACE Cohort 3 were defined by two consecutive negative NP/OP PCR tests, clearance by a healthcare professional, or resolution of symptoms. Each participant in the prospective study had whole blood, serum and a nasopharyngeal or oropharyngeal swab collected by mobile phlebotomists. Additional blood draws and questionnaires over an approximately 2-month period could optionally be provided by prospective study participants. Before DNA extraction, blood samples from the prospective study were shipped at room temperature or frozen.

Summary of the overall study and its limitations: The quantity of clinical and demographic metadata differed by source and by participant and was supplied without curation.

V loses 5 bases at its end and J loses 7 bases; junction bases beyond the gene matches: 9. Its CDR3 holds 14 amino acids, cysteine through phenylalanine. Only CDR3 DNA is held: 42 bases, read in frame from base 1. CDR1 is given as MDHEN and CDR2 as SYDVKM, both from the germline V gene. TCRbeta CDR3 regions were amplified from genomic DNA using the immunoSEQ Assay, a bias-controlled multiplex PCR. Per the original workflow: The number of nucleated cells in each sample was estimated by amplification of reference gene primers within the assay. To quantify the absolute abundance of each unique TCRbeta CDR3 rearrangement, sequence reads were collapsed and filtered. For each sample, productive Simpson clonality was calculated as the square root of Simpson's diversity index across productive rearrangements. As stored in TCRdb, this immuneACCESS dataset retains in-frame rearrangements with V and J assigned. A fraction of the clones does not appear; measured against another copy, unresolved V genes explain less than half of the discrepancy, and the remainder lacks a known reason. That table is the source of V, J and clone size, and D and trimming were worked out from the DNA. The sample profile shows under 200,000 clones; around 80% of them were found once. The ten largest clones represent about 10% of the sample.

Sequenced sample: PBMCs or T cells enriched from blood (not recorded which). The sequence was obtained from a man in his fifties who had recovered from COVID-19. The chain uses TRBV28 and TRBJ2-5, with 8 central nucleotides matching TRBD1. Here is the DNA: TGTGCCAGCAGTCTCGGGGACAGGCCCGGGACCCAGTACTTC. The encoded protein is CASSLGDRPGTQYF.